This T cell receptor beta chain was recovered during a study of graft-versus-host responses after intestinal transplantation. Study details: Anti-thymocyte globulin served as induction for all recipients, who then took tacrolimus and steroids for about three years. Study results and caveats: GvH clones surfaced in recipient marrow, some emerging earlier in ileum or blood.

CDR3 length: 13 residues. Germline loops: CDR1 SGHRS, CDR2 YFSETQ. V was clipped by 6 bases and J by 5 bases, with 11 bases between them. The assay was immunoSEQ multiplex PCR, and TCRdb's table has in-frame clones only and misses some. Of 20,000 or so clones in the sample, about half are singletons; the top ten hold 0.88%. About 200,000 CFSE-labeled responder cells were plated with about 200,000 irradiated, violet-dye-labeled stimulator cells. Proliferating responders of the CD3+CD4+ and CD3+CD8+ phenotypes with low CFSE were sorted after the reaction. This receptor was taken from a human patient who received an intestinal transplant. This specimen was alloreactive CD4+ T cells from a mixed lymphocyte reaction culture, taken before intestinal transplant. Stated subset: CFSE-low proliferating T cells sorted from approximately six-day pre-transplant mixed lymphocyte reaction (GvH or HvG direction). The rearrangement joins TRBV5-1 to TRBJ2-2; no definite D call. The CDR3 nucleotides are TGCGCCAGCACGTCACTGAGAACCGGGGAGCTGTTTTTT. It codes for CASTSLRTGELFF.